This entry features one T cell receptor beta chain sequence. This sample was included in a study of T cells in Graves' hyperthyroidism and ophthalmopathy. Study-level information: Peripheral blood was drawn at first diagnosis, prior to all treatment.

It was RNA transcripts that yielded the amplified TCR beta CDR3 regions. First-round RT-PCR of the TCR CDR3 relied on the HTBI primer set. TCRdb called the multiplex PCR reads again in MiXCR, with one record for every CDR3 protein. The table has 500,000 to 750,000 distinct CDR3 sequences, 13% to 15% seen once. Germline loops: CDR1 MNHEY, CDR2 SMNVEV (reference sequence). Trimming took 8 bases from V and 7 from J; bases not matched to a gene: 2. This CDR3 has 13 amino acids. This rearrangement joins TRBV27 to TRBJ1-6; 10 bases agree with TRBD1. This sequence originates from a woman aged 18-35 years with Graves' ophthalmopathy. Input material: blood. This CDR3 reads CASRTGGNSPLHF. The CDR3 DNA reads as TGTGCCAGCCGGACAGGGGGGAATTCACCCCTCCACTTT.